The 14 T cell receptor beta chains presented below share a single source sample, sequenced in a study of shared clonotypes between healthy human individuals. Generated by immunoSEQ multiplex PCR, the TCRdb table keeps only in-frame clones and is missing some. The table lists over 1.5 million clones, 95% to 99% of them singletons. Sequenced material: naive CD4+ T cells sorted from blood. As to subset: CD45RA+ positively selected. The source is a man aged 25-40 years in good health.

The V and J genes are TRBV6-5 and TRBJ2-7, with D tentatively TRBD1 (6 bases). The germline V and J ends were trimmed by 6 bases and 5 bases, with 17 bases remaining between them. The CDR3 contains 14 residues. Germline V gene data show CDR1 as MNHEY and CDR2 as SVGAGI. CDR3 amino acids: CASRTTGSSHEQYF. DNA of the CDR3: TGTGCCAGCAGAACGACAGGTTCCTCACACGAGCAGTACTTC.

The gene calls are TRBV7-7 and TRBJ2-3; D is ambiguous. The CDR3 has 14 amino acids. The germline V gene encodes CDR1 SSHAT and CDR2 FNYEAQ (reference sequence). With 1 base removed from V and 1 base from J, the gap between germline ends came to 6 bases. CDR3 loop: CASSLGKRTDTQYF. The CDR3 region has the DNA TGTGCCAGCAGCTTAGGAAAGCGCACAGATACGCAGTATTTT.

The V and J genes are TRBV7-9 and TRBJ1-4; D gene ambiguous. Germline CDR1 reads SEHNR; CDR2 reads FQNEAQ (reference sequence). The CDR3 is made up of 14 amino acids. With 0 bases removed from V and 11 bases from J, the gap between germline ends came to 13 bases. This CDR3 is CASSLASGPGKLFF. CDR3 coding DNA: TGTGCCAGCAGCTTAGCGTCCGGACCCGGGAAACTGTTTTTT.

The V gene is TRBV11-2, the J gene TRBJ2-1; no definite D call. This CDR3 is 13 amino acids long. CDR1 and CDR2 from the germline V gene are SGHAT and FQNNGV. V was pared by 3 bases and J by 4 bases, with 7 bases between. The CDR3 reads CASSFERYNEQFF. The CDR3 nucleotides are TGTGCCAGCAGCTTTGAACGATACAATGAGCAGTTCTTC. Full variable domain (remainder filled in from reference TRBV11-2 and TRBJ2-1): EAGVAQSPRYKIIEKRQSVAFWCNPISGHATLYWYQQILGQGPKLLIQFQNNGVVDDSQLPKDRFSAERLKGVDSTLKIQPAKLEDSAVYLCASSFERYNEQFFGPGTRLTVL.

This chain uses TRBV28 with TRBJ1-1, with D hard to call. V lost 3 bases to trimming and J lost 3 bases, with 11 bases between them. The V gene's germline CDR1 is MDHEN and CDR2 SYDVKM. The CDR3 covers 14 residues. CDR3: CASSLTLGDTEAFF. CDR3 in DNA: TGTGCCAGCAGTTTGACCCTCGGGGACACTGAAGCTTTCTTT.

The V and J genes are TRBV18 and TRBJ1-3; D perhaps matches TRBD1 (6 bases). V was cut by 1 base and J by 0 bases, with 13 bases left in between. Per germline, CDR1 KGHSH and CDR2 LQKENI. The CDR3 has 17 amino acids. The CDR3 protein is CASSPLRTAISGNTIYF. CDR3 sequence (DNA): TGTGCCAGCTCACCACTACGGACAGCGATCTCTGGAAACACCATATATTTT.

The J gene is TRBJ1-1, the V gene TRBV5-6; D possibly corresponds to TRBD1 (6 bases). The CDR3 consists of 13 residues. The V gene lost 0 bases and the J gene lost 4 bases, with 7 bases spanning the gap. Germline values: CDR1 SGHDT, CDR2 YYEEEE. The CDR3 spells CASSLVGATEAFF. CDR3 DNA sequence: TGTGCCAGCAGCTTGGTGGGGGCCACTGAAGCTTTCTTT.

The rearrangement uses TRBV6-4 and TRBJ2-1, with D perhaps matching TRBD2 (6 bases). The CDR3 covers 16 residues. CDR1 MRHNA and CDR2 SNTAGT come from the germline V gene. Between the trimmed V and J ends, which lost 3 bases and 4 bases, there was a span of 16 bases. In DNA form, the CDR3 reads TGTGCCAGCAGTGAGCGGGGTCAATCTCGGTACAATGAGCAGTTCTTC. This sequence encodes CASSERGQSRYNEQFF.

This clone was seen only once. The chain employs TRBV6-5 and TRBJ1-1; 7 bases fit TRBD1. Germline-derived CDR1 and CDR2 are MNHEY and SVGAGI. Losses at the gene ends were 6 bases for V and 1 base for J; bases not matched to a gene: 5. There are 14 residues in the CDR3. The CDR3 reads CASRQGTANTEAFF. CDR3 bases: TGTGCCAGCAGACAAGGGACAGCGAACACTGAAGCTTTCTTT.

J is TRBJ1-2 and V is TRBV21-1. TRBV21-1 is noted as a pseudogene. The length of the CDR3 is 14 residues. CDR3 nucleotides: TGTGCCAGCAGCAGAAGGGACTTTTTCTATGGCTACACCTTC. Protein sequence: CASSRRDFFYGYTF.

The J gene is TRBJ2-6, the V gene TRBV7-9; a weak D match, TRBD1 (5 bases). V lost 7 bases to trimming and J lost 0 bases, with 13 bases between them. This CDR3 contains 16 residues. Germline V gene lookup returns CDR1 SEHNR and CDR2 FQNEAQ (reference sequence). The CDR3 DNA follows: TGTGCCAGCATTAGCCTCACAGGCTCTGGGGCCAACGTCCTGACTTTC. It encodes CASISLTGSGANVLTF.

The chain employs TRBV11-1 and TRBJ1-1; weak D call: TRBD1 (5 bases). The length of the CDR3 is 15 residues. Germline values: CDR1 SGHAT, CDR2 FQDESV (reference sequence). Trimming took off 1 base at V and 5 bases at J, with 14 bases between the two ends. Here the CDR3 reads CASSLVRAWGTEAFF. The CDR3 nucleotides are TGTGCCAGCAGCTTAGTCCGGGCTTGGGGGACTGAAGCTTTCTTT.

The rearrangement links TRBV5-4 to TRBJ2-5, with D unclear. Per germline, CDR1 SGHNT and CDR2 YYREEE (reference sequence). This CDR3 is 12 amino acids long. Trimming took 7 bases from V and 0 from J, leaving 7 bases between them. The chain's CDR3 is CASWANQETQYF. For the CDR3, the DNA is TGTGCCAGCTGGGCTAACCAAGAGACCCAGTACTTC.

CDR3 DNA: TGCGCCAGCAGCCAAGCCGGAGGGCAGGGAGTGGTGTCAGATACGCAGTATTTT. It specifies CASSQAGGQGVVSDTQYF. The rearrangement uses TRBV4-3 and TRBJ2-3; D may be TRBD2 (6 bases). The length of the CDR3 is 18 residues. The V end was cut by 1 base, the J end by 4 bases, with 21 bases between. CDR1 and CDR2 (germline): LGHNA, YSLEER.